The 12 T cell receptor beta chains given below trace back to one sample, sequenced in a study of blood T cells in healthy people across ages. The use of a sample-barcoded 5' primer and a J-beta primer mix characterized a second PCR of 7 to 11 cycles. TCRdb ran MiXCR on the 5' RACE reads and lists one entry per CDR3 protein. This sample carries 800,000 to 1,000,000 distinct CDR3 sequences, roughly 48% of them seen once, and the ten largest clones take roughly 13%. Sequences were obtained from blood. These TCRs come from a man younger than 40 in good health.

The rearrangement uses TRBV27 and TRBJ2-7; TRBD1 aligns across 7 bases. V dropped 7 bases and J dropped 2; count of bases not matched to a gene: 8. This CDR3 has 14 residues. Per germline, CDR1 MNHEY and CDR2 SMNVEV (reference sequence). The CDR3 sequence: CASKGGQTAYEQYF. The CDR3 DNA sequence: TGTGCCAGCAAAGGGGGCCAGACCGCCTACGAGCAGTACTTC.

This clonotype has a handful of counts. This sequence joins TRBV6-5 and TRBJ2-7; D possibly uses TRBD1 or TRBD2 (6 bases each). CDR1 and CDR2 from the germline V gene are MNHEY and SVGAGI. There are 14 residues in the CDR3. V dropped 3 bases and J dropped 9 bases, with 18 bases sitting between them. CDR3 sequence: CASSYFLGGIVQYF. CDR3 DNA sequence: TGTGCCAGCAGTTATTTCTTGGGGGGCATTGTGCAGTACTTC.

This chain joins TRBV29-1 and TRBJ1-1; D is possibly TRBD1 (5 bases). CDR1 is SQVTM and CDR2 is ANQGSEA in the germline V gene. V lost 6 bases, J lost 7 bases, and 15 bases lay in between. The CDR3 contains 12 residues. This chain's CDR3 is CSVPTDRREAFF. The CDR3 DNA is TGCAGCGTACCGACAGACCGCCGTGAAGCTTTCTTT.

This clonotype was picked up one time. This chain connects TRBV7-2 to TRBJ2-1, with TRBD2 as a possible D gene (5 bases). The germline V gene encodes CDR1 SGHTA and CDR2 FQGNSA. CDR3 length: 13 residues. V was cut by 4 bases and J by 5 bases, with 9 bases left in between. This CDR3 is CASSSDFDNEQFF. DNA of the CDR3: TGTGCCAGCAGCTCGGACTTTGACAATGAGCAGTTCTTC.

In the case of this clonotype: A much larger clone sits a single nucleotide away, making a read error possible. The chain joins TRBV4-2 to TRBJ2-7; D ambiguous. The CDR3 totals 13 residues. Germline V gene sequence: CDR1 LGHNA, CDR2 YNFKEQ. V lost 3 bases, J lost 3 bases, and 9 bases lay in between. For the CDR3, the DNA is TGTGCCAGCAGCCACGGGCCCCTCTACGAGCAGTACTTC. It is translated as CASSHGPLYEQYF.

This clonotype was picked up many times. As DNA, the CDR3 is TGTGCCAGCAGCCAGGGGAATGGGTTTTACAATGAGCAGTTCTTC. Protein: CASSQGNGFYNEQFF. This chain links TRBV7-9 with TRBJ2-1; a possible D gene is TRBD1 (6 bases). Germline CDR1 is SEHNR and CDR2 is FQNEAQ (reference sequence). Trimming pared 5 bases from V and 4 bases from J, leaving 15 bases between. CDR3 length: 15 amino acids.

The chain employs TRBV6-2 or TRBV6-3 and TRBJ2-1; 10 bases map to TRBD2. V lost 8 bases, J lost 7 bases, and 11 bases stayed unmatched. From germline, CDR1 is MNHEY and CDR2 SVGEGT. The CDR3 loop spans 15 amino acids. CDR3: CASLLAGGPGNEQFF. CDR3 sequence (DNA): TGTGCCAGCTTATTAGCGGGGGGCCCTGGGAATGAGCAGTTCTTC.

The V gene is TRBV6-2 or TRBV6-3, the J gene TRBJ2-7; D is unclear. CDR1 is MNHEY and CDR2 is SVGEGT in the germline V gene. V lost 2 bases to trimming and J lost 2 bases, with 16 bases between them. The CDR3 length is 16 residues. The CDR3 nucleotides are TGTGCCAGCAGTTACCCCAGGCGGCAGCTCGCCTACGAGCAGTACTTC. It yields the protein CASSYPRRQLAYEQYF.

This clonotype was detected only a few times. The chain is built from TRBV12-5 and TRBJ1-2, with D unresolved. This CDR3 contains 12 residues. Trimming stripped 1 base from V and 8 bases from J, with 8 bases between. The germline gives CDR1 LGHNT, CDR2 FRNRAP. CDR3 in DNA: TGTGCTAGTGGTTTGGGGCTCGGAGGCTACACCTTC. Its protein product is CASGLGLGGYTF. Full variable domain (missing parts from reference TRBV12-5 and TRBJ1-2): DARVTQTPRHKVTEMGQEVTMRCQPILGHNTVFWYRQTMMQGLELLAYFRNRAPLDDSGMPKDRFSAEMPDATLATLKIQPSEPRDSAVYFCASGLGLGGYTFGSGTRLTVV.

The chain has TRBV28 and TRBJ1-2, with a weak D call TRBD1 (6 bases). CDR1 is MDHEN, CDR2 SYDVKM, per germline. Deletions cut 9 bases from V and 2 bases from J, with 22 bases between. This CDR3 is built from 16 residues. This chain's CDR3 is CASSKDGRDTNYGYTF. CDR3 bases: TGTGCCAGTTCGAAGGACGGCCGGGACACAAACTATGGCTACACCTTC.

This rearrangement joins TRBV29-1 to TRBJ1-1; D call uncertain. In germline, CDR1 is SQVTM, CDR2 ANQGSEA. There are 13 residues in the CDR3. V lost 1 base and J 1 base, leaving 7 bases between the germline ends. The CDR3: CSVEVQANTEAFF. The CDR3 DNA sequence: TGCAGCGTTGAAGTCCAGGCGAACACTGAAGCTTTCTTT.

The genes are TRBV11-1 and TRBJ2-1; 11 bases match TRBD2. V shed 5 bases and J 9 bases; nucleotides not matched to a gene: 6. The CDR3 is 14 residues long. Germline values: CDR1 SGHAT, CDR2 FQDESV (reference sequence). The CDR3 loop reads CASSNSGGAPEQFF. CDR3 coding DNA: TGTGCCAGCAGCAATAGCGGGGGGGCGCCTGAGCAGTTCTTC.